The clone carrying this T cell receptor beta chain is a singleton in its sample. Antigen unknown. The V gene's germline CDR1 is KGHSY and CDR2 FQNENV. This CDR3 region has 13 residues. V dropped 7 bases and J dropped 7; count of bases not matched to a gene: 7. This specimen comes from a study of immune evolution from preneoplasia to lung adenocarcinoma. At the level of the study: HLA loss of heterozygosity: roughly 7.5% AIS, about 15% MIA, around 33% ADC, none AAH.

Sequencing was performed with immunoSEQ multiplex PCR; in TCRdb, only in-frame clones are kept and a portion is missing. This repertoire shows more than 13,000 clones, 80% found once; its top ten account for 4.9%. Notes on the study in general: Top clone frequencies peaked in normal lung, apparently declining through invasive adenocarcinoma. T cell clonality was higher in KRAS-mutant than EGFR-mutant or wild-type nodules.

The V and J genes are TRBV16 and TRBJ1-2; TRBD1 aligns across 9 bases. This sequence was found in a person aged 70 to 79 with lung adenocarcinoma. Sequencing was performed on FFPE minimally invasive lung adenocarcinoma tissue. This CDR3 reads CASIPTGGSGYTF. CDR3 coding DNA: TGTGCCAGCATCCCAACAGGGGGCTCTGGCTACACCTTC.